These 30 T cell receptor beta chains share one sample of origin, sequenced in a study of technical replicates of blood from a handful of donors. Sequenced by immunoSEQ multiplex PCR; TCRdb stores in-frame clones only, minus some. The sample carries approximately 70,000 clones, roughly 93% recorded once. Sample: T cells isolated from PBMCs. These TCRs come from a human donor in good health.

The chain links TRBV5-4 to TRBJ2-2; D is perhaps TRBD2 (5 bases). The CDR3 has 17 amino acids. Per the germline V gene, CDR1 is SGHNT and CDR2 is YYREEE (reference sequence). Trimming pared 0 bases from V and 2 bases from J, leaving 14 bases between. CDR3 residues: CASSLARGRDNTGELFF. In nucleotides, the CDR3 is TGTGCCAGCAGCTTGGCCCGCGGACGGGATAACACCGGGGAGCTGTTTTTT.

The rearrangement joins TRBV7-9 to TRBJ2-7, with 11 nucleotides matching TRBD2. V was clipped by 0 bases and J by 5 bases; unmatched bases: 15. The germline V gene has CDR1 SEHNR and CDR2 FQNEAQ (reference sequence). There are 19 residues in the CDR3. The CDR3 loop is CASSLASTSGGGSFDEQYF. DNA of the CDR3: TGTGCCAGCAGCTTAGCTTCTACTAGCGGGGGAGGGTCTTTCGACGAGCAGTACTTC.

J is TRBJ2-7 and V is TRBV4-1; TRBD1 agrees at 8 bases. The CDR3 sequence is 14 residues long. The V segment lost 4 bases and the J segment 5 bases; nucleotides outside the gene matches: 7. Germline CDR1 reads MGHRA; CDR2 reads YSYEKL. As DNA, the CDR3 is TGCGCCAGCAGCCCGTGGACAGGGCTCGACGAGCAGTACTTC. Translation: CASSPWTGLDEQYF.

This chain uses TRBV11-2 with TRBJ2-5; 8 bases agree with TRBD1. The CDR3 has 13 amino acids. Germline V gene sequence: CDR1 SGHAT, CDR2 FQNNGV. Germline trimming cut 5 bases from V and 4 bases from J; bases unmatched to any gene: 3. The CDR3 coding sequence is TGTGCCAGCAGCCGGACAGGGTTAGAGACCCAGTACTTC. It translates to CASSRTGLETQYF.

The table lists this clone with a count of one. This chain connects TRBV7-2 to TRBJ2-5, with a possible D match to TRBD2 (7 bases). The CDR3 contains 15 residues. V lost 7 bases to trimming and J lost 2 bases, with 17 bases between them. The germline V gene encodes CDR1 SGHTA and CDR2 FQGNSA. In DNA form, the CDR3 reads TGTGCCAGCACCCTCGGGGGGCGCTATCAAGAGACCCAGTACTTC. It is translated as CASTLGGRYQETQYF.

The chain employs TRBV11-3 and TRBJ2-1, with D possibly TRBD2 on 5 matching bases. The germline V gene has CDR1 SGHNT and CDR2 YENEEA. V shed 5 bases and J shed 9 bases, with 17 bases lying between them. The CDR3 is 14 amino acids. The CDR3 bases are TGTGCCAGCAGCAACTACCAACTAGGATTTGAGCAGTTCTTC. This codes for CASSNYQLGFEQFF. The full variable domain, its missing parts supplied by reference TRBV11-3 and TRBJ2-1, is EAGVVQSPRYKIIEKKQPVAFWCNPISGHNTLYWYLQNLGQGPELLIRYENEEAVDDSQLPKDRFSAERLKGVDSTLKIQPAELGDSAVYLCASSNYQLGFEQFFGPGTRLTVL.

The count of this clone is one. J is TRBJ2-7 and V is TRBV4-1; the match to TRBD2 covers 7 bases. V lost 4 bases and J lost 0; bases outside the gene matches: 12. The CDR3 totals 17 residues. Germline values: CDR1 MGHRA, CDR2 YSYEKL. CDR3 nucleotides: TGCGCCAGCAGCCCGACTCCCCTAGCGGTGAGCTCCTACGAGCAGTACTTC. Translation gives CASSPTPLAVSSYEQYF.

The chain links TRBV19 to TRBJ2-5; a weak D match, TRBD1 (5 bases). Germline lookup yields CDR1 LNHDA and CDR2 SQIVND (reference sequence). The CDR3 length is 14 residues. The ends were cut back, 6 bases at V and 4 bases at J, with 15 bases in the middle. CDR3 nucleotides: TGTGCCAGTAGGGCTAGGGGTGACGGAGAGACCCAGTACTTC. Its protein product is CASRARGDGETQYF.

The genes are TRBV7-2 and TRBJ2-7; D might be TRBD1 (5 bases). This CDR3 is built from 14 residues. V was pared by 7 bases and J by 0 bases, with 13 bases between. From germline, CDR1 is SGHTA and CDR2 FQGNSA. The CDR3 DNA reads TGTGCCAGCACTCAAAGACAGAACTCCTACGAGCAGTACTTC. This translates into CASTQRQNSYEQYF.

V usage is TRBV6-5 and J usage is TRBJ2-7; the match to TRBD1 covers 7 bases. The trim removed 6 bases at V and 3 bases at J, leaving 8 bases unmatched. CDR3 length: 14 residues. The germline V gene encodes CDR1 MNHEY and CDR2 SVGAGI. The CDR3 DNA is TGTGCCAGCAGACTGACAGGGATTCACTACGAGCAGTACTTC. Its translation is CASRLTGIHYEQYF.

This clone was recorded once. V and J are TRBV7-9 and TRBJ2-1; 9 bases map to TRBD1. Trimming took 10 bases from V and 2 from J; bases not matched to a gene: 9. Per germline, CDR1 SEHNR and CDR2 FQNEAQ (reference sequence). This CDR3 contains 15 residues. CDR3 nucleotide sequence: TGTGCCACCCTATTAACAGGGGGCCCCTACAATGAGCAGTTCTTC. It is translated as CATLLTGGPYNEQFF.

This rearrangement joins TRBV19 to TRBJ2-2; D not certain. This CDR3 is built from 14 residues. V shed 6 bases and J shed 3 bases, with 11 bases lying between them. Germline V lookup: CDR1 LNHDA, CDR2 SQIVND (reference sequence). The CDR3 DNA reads TGTGCCAGTAGACCATTCCGGGACACCGGGGAGCTGTTTTTT. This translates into CASRPFRDTGELFF.

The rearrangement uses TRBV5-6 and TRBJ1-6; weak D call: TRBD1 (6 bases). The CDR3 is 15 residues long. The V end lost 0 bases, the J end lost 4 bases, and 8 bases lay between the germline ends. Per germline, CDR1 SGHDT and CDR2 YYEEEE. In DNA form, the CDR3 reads TGTGCCAGCAGCTTGGACAGGGAGTATAATTCACCCCTCCACTTT. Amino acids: CASSLDREYNSPLHF.

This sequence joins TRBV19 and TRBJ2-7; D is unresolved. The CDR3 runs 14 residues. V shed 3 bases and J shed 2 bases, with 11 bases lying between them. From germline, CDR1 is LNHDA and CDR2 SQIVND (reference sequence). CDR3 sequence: CASSMRNVPYEQYF. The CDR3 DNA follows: TGTGCCAGTAGTATGCGTAACGTACCCTACGAGCAGTACTTC.

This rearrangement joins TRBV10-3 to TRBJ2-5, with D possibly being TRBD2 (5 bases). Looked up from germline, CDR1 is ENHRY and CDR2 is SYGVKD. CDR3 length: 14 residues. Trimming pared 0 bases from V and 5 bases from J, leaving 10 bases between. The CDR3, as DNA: TGTGCCATCAGTGAGTCGGGGAGCCCGGAGACCCAGTACTTC. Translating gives CAISESGSPETQYF.

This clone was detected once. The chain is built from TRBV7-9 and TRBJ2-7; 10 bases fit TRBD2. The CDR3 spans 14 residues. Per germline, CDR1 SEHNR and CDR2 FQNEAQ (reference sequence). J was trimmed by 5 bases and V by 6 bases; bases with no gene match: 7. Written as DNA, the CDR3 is TGTGCCAGCAGTTTAACCCTAGCGGGAGACGAGCAGTACTTC. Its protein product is CASSLTLAGDEQYF.

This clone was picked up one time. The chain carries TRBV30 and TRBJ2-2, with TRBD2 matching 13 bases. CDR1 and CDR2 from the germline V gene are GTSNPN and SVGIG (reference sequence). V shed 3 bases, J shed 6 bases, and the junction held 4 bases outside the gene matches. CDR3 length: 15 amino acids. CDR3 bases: TGTGCCTGGAGCCGGACTAGCGGGAGAGCCGGGGAGCTGTTTTTT. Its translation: CAWSRTSGRAGELFF.

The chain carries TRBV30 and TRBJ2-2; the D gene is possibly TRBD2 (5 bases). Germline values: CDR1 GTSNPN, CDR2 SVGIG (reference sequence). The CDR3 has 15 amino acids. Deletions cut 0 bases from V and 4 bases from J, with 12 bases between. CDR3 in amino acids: CAWSVTSEGTGELFF. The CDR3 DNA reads TGTGCCTGGAGTGTTACTAGTGAGGGCACCGGGGAGCTGTTTTTT.

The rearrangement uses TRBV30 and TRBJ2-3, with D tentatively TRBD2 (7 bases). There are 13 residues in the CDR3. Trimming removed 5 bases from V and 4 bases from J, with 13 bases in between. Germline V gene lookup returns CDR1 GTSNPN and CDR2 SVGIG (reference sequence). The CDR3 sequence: CAWGGGGPDTQYF. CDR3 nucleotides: TGTGCCTGGGGAGGGGGGGGACCAGATACGCAGTATTTT. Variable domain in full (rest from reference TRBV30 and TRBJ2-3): SQTIHQWPATLVQPVGSPLSLECTVEGTSNPNLYWYRQAAGRGLQLLFYSVGIGQISSEVPQNLSASRPQDRQFILSSKKLLLSDSGFYLCAWGGGGPDTQYFGPGTRLTVL.

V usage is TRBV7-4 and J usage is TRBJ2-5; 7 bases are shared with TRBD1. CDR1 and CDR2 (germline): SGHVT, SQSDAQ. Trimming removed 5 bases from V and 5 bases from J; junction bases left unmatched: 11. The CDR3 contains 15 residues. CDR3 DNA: TGTGCCAGCAGCCACACAGGGGTCCTCTCGGAGACCCAGTACTTC. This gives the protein CASSHTGVLSETQYF.

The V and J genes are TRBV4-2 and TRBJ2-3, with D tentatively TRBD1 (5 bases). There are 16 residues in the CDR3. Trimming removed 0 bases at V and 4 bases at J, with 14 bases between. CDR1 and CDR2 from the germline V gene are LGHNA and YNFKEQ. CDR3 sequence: CASSQDPWGVSDTQYF. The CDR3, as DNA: TGTGCCAGCAGCCAAGATCCATGGGGCGTGTCAGATACGCAGTATTTT.

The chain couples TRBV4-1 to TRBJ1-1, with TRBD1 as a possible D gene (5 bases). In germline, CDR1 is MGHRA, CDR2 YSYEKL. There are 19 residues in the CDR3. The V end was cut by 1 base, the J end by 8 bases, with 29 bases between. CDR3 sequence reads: CASSQVFRRLVIRASEAFF. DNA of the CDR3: TGCGCCAGCAGCCAAGTCTTTCGTCGTCTAGTGATCAGGGCGTCAGAAGCTTTCTTT.

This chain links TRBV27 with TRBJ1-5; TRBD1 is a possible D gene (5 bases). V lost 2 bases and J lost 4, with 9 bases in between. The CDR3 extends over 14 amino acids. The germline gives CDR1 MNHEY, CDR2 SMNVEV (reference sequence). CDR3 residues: CASSLGQGNQPQHF. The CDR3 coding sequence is TGTGCCAGCAGTTTAGGACAAGGGAATCAGCCCCAGCATTTT.

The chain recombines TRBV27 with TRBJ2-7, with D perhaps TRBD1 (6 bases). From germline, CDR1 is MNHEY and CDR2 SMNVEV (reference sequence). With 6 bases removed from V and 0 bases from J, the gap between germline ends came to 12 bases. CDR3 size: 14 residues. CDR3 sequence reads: CASRWTASSYEQYF. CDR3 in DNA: TGTGCCAGCAGATGGACAGCGAGCTCCTACGAGCAGTACTTC.

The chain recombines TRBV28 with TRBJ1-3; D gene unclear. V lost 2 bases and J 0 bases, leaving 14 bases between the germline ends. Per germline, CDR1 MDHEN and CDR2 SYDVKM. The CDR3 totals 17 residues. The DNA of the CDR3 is TGTGCCAGCAGTTTAGACGGAGGGAGGTACTCTGGAAACACCATATATTTT. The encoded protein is CASSLDGGRYSGNTIYF.

The CDR3 spells CASSPKTSGKVYEQYF. In DNA, the CDR3 is TGTGCCAGCAGCCCTAAGACTAGCGGGAAGGTCTACGAGCAGTACTTC. The chain joins TRBV9 to TRBJ2-7; 11 bases line up with TRBD2. This CDR3 is built from 16 residues. CDR1 and CDR2 from the germline V gene are SGDLS and YYNGEE. The V gene end was trimmed by 4 bases and the J gene end by 3 bases; junction bases not matched to a gene: 9.

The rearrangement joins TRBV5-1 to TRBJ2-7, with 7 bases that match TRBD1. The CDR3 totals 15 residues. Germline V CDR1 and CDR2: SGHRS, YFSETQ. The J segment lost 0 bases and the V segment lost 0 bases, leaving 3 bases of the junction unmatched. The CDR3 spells CASSLVGDSSYEQYF. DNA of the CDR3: TGCGCCAGCAGCTTGGTCGGGGACAGCTCCTACGAGCAGTACTTC. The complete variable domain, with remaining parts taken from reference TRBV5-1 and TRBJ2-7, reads KAGVTQTPRYLIKTRGQQVTLSCSPISGHRSVSWYQQTPGQGLQFLFEYFSETQRNKGNFPGRFSGRQFSNSRSEMNVSTLELGDSALYLCASSLVGDSSYEQYFGPGTRLTVT.

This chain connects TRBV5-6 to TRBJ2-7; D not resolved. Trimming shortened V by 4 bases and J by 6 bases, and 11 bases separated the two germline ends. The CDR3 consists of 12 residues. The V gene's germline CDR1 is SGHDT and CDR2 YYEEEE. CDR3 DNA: TGTGCCAGCAGCCTAGTTGGTCTCGAGCAGTACTTC. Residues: CASSLVGLEQYF.

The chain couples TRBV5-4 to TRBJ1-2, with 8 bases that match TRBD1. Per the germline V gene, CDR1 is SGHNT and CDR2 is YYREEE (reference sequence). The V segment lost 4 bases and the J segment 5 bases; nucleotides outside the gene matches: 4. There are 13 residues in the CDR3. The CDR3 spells CASSLGQEYGYTF. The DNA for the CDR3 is TGTGCCAGCAGCCTGGGACAGGAATATGGCTACACCTTC.

The CDR3, as DNA: TGTGCCAGCAGTGATCCCTTAACTAATGAGCAGTTCTTC. As protein: CASSDPLTNEQFF. This chain links TRBV25-1 with TRBJ2-1; D call uncertain. V lost 3 bases, J lost 7 bases, and 10 bases lay in between. The germline V gene has CDR1 MGHDK and CDR2 SYGVNS. CDR3 length: 13 residues.